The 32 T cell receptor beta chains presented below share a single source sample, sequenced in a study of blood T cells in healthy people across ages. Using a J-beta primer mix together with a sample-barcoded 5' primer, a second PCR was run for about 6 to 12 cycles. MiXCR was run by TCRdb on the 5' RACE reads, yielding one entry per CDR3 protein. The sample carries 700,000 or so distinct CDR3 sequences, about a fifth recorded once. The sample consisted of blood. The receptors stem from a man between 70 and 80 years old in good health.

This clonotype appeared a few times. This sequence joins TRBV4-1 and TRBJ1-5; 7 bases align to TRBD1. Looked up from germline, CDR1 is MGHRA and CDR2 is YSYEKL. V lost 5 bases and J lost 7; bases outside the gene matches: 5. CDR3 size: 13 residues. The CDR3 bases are TGCGCCAGCAGCTGGGACAGAGAGCAGCCCCAGCATTTT. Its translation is CASSWDREQPQHF.

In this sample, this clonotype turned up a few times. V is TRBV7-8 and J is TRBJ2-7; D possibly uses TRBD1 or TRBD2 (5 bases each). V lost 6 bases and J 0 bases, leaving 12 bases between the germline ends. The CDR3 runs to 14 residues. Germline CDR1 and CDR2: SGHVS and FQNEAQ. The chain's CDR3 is CASRGDLVSYEQYF. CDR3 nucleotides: TGTGCCAGCAGGGGGGATCTGGTCTCCTACGAGCAGTACTTC.

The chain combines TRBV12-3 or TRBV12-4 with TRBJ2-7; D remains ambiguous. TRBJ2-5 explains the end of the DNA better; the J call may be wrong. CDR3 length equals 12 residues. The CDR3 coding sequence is TGTGCCAGCAGCCCTAGTTTTGGGACCCAGTACTTC. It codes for CASSPSFGTQYF.

CDR3 bases: TGCGCCAGCAGCTTGGGTCAGGACAAAGCTTTCTTT. Protein product: CASSLGQDKAFF. The rearrangement joins TRBV5-1 to TRBJ1-1; TRBD1 is a possible D gene (5 bases). CDR3 length: 12 residues. With 0 bases removed from V and 9 bases from J, the gap between germline ends came to 9 bases. From germline, CDR1 is SGHRS and CDR2 YFSETQ.

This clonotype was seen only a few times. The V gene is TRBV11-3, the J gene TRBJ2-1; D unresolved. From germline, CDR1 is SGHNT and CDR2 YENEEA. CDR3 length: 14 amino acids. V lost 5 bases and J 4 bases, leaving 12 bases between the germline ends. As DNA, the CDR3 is TGTGCCAGCAGCACCCCAAGACTGTACAATGAGCAGTTCTTC. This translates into CASSTPRLYNEQFF. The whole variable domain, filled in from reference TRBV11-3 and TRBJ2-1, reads EAGVVQSPRYKIIEKKQPVAFWCNPISGHNTLYWYLQNLGQGPELLIRYENEEAVDDSQLPKDRFSAERLKGVDSTLKIQPAELGDSAVYLCASSTPRLYNEQFFGPGTRLTVL.

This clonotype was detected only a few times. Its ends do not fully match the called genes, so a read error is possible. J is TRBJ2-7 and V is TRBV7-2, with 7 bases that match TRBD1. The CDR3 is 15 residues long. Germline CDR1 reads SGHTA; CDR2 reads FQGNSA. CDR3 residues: CASSLGLTGAYEQCF. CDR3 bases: TGTGCCAGCAGCTTAGGGTTAACAGGGGCCTACGAGCAGTGCTTC.

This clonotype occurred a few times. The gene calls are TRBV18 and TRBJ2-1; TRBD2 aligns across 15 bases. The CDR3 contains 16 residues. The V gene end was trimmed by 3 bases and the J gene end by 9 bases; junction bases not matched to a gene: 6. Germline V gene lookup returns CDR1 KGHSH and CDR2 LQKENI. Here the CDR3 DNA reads TGTGCCAGCTCACCCCGGACTAGCGGGAGGGAGATTGAGCAGTTCTTC. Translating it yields CASSPRTSGREIEQFF.

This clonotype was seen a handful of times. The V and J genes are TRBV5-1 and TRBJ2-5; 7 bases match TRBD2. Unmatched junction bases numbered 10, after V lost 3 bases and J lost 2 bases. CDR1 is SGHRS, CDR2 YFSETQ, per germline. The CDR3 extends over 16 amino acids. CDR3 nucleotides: TGCGCCAGCAGCTGGGAACCGGGACTACAACAAGAGACCCAGTACTTC. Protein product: CASSWEPGLQQETQYF.

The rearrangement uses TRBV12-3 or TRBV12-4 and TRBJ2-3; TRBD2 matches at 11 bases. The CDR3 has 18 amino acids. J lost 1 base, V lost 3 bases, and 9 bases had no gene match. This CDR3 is CASSLVIPGLAGTDTQYF. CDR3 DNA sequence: TGTGCCAGCAGTTTGGTGATCCCGGGACTAGCGGGCACAGATACGCAGTATTTT.

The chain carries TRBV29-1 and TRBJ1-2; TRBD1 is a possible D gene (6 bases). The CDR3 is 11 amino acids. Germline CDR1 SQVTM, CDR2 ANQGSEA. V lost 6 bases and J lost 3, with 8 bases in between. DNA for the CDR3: TGCAGCGTAGGGGGAGACTATGGCTACACCTTC. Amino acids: CSVGGDYGYTF. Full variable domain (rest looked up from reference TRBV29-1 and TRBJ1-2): SAVISQKPSRDICQRGTSLTIQCQVDSQVTMMFWYRQQPGQSLTLIATANQGSEATYESGFVIDKFPISRPNLTFSTLTVSNMSPEDSSIYLCSVGGDYGYTFGSGTRLTVV.

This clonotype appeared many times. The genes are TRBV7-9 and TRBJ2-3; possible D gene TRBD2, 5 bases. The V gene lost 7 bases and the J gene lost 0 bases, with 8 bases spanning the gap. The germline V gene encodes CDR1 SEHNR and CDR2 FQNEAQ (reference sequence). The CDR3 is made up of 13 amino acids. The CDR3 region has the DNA TGTGCCAGCAACGGGGTTAGCACAGATACGCAGTATTTT. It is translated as CASNGVSTDTQYF.

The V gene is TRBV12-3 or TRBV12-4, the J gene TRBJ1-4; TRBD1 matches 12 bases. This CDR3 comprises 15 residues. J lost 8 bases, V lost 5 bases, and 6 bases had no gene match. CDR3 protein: CASSAGTGGAEKLFF. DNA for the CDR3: TGTGCCAGCAGTGCGGGGACAGGGGGCGCCGAAAAACTGTTTTTT.

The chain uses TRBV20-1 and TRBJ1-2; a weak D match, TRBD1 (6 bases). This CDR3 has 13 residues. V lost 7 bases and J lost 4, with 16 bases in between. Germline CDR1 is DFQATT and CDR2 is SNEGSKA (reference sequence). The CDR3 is CSGSTGLVYGYTF. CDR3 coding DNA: TGCAGTGGGTCGACAGGTCTAGTCTATGGCTACACCTTC.

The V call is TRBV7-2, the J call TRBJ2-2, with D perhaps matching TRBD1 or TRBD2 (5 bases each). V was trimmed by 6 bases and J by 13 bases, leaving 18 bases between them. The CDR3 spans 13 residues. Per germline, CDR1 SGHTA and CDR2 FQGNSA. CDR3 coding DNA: TGTGCCAGCAGAAAAGGGCTAGGGGAGCGGCTGTTTTTT. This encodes CASRKGLGERLFF.

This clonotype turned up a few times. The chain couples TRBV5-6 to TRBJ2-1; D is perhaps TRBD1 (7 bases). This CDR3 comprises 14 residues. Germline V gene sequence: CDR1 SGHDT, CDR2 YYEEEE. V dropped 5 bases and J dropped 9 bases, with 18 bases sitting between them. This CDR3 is CASSYQQGRREQFF. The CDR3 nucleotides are TGTGCCAGCAGTTACCAACAGGGGAGGCGTGAGCAGTTCTTC.

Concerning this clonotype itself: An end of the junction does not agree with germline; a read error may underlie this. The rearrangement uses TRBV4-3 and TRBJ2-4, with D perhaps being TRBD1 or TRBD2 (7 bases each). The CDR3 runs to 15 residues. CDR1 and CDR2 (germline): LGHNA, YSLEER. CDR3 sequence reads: CASRQAQGGGNIQYF. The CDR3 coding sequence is TGCGCCAGCCGCCAAGCTCAGGGGGGGGGAAACATTCAGTACTTC.

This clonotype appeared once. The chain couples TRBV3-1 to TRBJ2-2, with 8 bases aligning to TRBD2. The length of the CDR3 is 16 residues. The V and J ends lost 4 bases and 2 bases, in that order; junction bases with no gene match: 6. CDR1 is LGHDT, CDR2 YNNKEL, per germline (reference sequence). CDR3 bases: TGTGCCAGCAGCCGAGTGAGCGGGAGCAACACCGGGGAGCTGTTTTTT. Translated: CASSRVSGSNTGELFF.

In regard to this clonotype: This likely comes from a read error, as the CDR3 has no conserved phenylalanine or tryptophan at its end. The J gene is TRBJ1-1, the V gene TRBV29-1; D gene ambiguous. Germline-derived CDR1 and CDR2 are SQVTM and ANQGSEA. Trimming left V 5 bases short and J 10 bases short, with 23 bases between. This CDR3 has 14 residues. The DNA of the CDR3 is TGCAGCGTTCTTCCCAAGGGTGGATTTACCGGAGCTTTCTCT. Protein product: CSVLPKGGFTGAFS.

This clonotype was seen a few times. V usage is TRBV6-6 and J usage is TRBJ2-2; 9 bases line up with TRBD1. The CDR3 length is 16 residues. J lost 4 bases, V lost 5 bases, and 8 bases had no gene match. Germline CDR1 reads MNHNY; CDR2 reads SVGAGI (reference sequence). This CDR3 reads CASSPPGQGTTGELFF. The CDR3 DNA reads TGTGCCAGCAGTCCCCCGGGACAGGGTACCACCGGGGAGCTGTTTTTT.

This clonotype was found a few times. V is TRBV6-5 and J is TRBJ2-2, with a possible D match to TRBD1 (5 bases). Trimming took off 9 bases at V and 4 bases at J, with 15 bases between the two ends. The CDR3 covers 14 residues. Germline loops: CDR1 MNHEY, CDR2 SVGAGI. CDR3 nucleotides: TGTGCCAGTTCTCAGGGTCGGCCCACCGGGGAGCTGTTTTTT. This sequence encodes CASSQGRPTGELFF.

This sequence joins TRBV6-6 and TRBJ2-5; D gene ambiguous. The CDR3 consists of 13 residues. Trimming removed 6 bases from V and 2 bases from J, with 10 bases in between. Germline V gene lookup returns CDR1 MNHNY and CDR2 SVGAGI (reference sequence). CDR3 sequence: CASRWAAQETQYF. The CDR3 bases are TGTGCCAGCAGGTGGGCAGCTCAAGAGACCCAGTACTTC.

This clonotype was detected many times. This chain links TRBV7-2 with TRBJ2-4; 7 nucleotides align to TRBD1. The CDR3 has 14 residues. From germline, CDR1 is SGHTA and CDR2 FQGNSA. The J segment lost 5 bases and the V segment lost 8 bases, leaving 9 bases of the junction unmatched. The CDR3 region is CASGLGQAENIQYF. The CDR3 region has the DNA TGTGCCAGCGGCCTAGGACAGGCTGAAAACATTCAGTACTTC.

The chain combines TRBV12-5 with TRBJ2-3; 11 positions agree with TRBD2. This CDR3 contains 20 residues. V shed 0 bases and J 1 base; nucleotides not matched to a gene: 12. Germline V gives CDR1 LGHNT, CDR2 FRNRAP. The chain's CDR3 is CASGLVLSTSGTRGTDTQYF. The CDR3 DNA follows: TGTGCTAGTGGTTTGGTACTTTCGACTAGCGGGACCCGGGGCACAGATACGCAGTATTTT.

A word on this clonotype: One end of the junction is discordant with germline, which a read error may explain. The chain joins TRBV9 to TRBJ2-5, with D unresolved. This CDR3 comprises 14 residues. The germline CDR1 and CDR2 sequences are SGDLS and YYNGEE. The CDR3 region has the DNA TGTGCCGGCAGCGTAAGTGTGGGTTCGGAGACCCAGTACTTC. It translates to CAGSVSVGSETQYF.

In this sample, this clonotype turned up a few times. The CDR3 loop is CSARETGGSSYNEQFF. The CDR3 DNA reads as TGCAGTGCTAGAGAGACGGGGGGGAGCTCCTACAATGAGCAGTTCTTC. This chain joins TRBV20-1 and TRBJ2-1; 8 nucleotides line up with TRBD2. This CDR3 has 16 residues. Per germline, CDR1 DFQATT and CDR2 SNEGSKA (reference sequence). Trimming at V came to 0 bases and at J to 0 bases, leaving 4 bases not matched to a gene.

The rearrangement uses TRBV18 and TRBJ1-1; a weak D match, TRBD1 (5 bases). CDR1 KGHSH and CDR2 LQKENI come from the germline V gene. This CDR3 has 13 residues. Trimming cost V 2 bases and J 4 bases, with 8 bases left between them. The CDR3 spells CASSPWGSTEAFF. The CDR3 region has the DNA TGTGCCAGCTCACCATGGGGCAGCACTGAAGCTTTCTTT.

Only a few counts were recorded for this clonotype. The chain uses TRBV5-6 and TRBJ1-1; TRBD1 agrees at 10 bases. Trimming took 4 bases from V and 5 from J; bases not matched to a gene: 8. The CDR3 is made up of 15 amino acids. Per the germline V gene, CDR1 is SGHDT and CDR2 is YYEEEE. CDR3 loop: CASSQETGGVTEAFF. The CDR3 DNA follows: TGTGCCAGCAGCCAAGAGACAGGGGGCGTAACTGAAGCTTTCTTT.

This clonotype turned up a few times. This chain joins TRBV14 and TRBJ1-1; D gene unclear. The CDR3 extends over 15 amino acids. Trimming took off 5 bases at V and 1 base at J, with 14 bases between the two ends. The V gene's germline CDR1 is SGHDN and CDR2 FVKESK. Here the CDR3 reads CASSRTLRRNTEAFF. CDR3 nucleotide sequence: TGTGCCAGCAGCAGAACCCTGCGAAGGAACACTGAAGCTTTCTTT.

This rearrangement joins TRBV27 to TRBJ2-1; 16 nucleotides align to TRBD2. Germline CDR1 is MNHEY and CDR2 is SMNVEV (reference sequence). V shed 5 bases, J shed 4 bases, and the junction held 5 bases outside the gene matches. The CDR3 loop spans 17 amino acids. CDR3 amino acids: CASSPGLAGGLYNEQFF. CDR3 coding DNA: TGTGCCAGCAGTCCGGGACTAGCGGGGGGGTTGTACAATGAGCAGTTCTTC.

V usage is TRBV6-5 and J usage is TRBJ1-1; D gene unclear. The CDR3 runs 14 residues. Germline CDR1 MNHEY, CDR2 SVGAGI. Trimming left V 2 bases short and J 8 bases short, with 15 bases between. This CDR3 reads CASSYDQARVEAFF. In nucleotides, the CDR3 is TGTGCCAGCAGTTACGACCAGGCCCGCGTAGAAGCTTTCTTT.

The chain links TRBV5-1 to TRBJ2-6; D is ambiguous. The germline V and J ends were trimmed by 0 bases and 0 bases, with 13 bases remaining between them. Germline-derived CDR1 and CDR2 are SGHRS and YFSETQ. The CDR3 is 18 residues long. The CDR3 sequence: CASSLGHSSSSGANVLTF. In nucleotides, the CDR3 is TGCGCCAGCAGCTTGGGTCACAGTAGCAGCTCTGGGGCCAACGTCCTGACTTTC.

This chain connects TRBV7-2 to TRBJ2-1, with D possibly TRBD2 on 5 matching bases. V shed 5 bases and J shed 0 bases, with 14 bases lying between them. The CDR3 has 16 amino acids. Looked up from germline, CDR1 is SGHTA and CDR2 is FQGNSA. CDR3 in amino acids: CASSVSAQRSYNEQFF. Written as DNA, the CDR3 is TGTGCCAGCAGCGTTAGCGCCCAACGCTCCTACAATGAGCAGTTCTTC.